This T cell receptor (beta chain) was observed in a study of T cells expressing NK-cell markers. TCRdb re-called the 5' RACE reads and gives one entry per CDR3 protein, without DNA. The sample has a few hundred thousand distinct CDR3 sequences. From germline, CDR1 is MNHEY and CDR2 SVGAGI. The CDR3 has 15 amino acids. The V gene is TRBV6-5, the J gene TRBJ1-2. The source of this sequence is a woman in her 50s in good health. Sequencing used blood T cells: a sorted CD56 or NKG2C T cell subset, CD4+ or CD8+ T cells, or bulk PBMC T cells (not recorded which). The chain's CDR3 is CASSYGHGGAYGYTF.